Listed below are T cell receptor beta chains from one sample, sequenced in a study of CD8 T cells in Susac syndrome. TCRdb analysed the immunoSEQ multiplex PCR reads with MiXCR anew, one entry per CDR3 protein. The sample comprises 170,000 or so distinct CDR3 sequences, approximately 93% of which are singletons, and around 0.09% rests with the top ten. The material sequenced was CD4+ T cells from PBMCs. These receptors were obtained from a human donor with multiple sclerosis. CDR3s include the opening cysteine and the closing phenylalanine or tryptophan. A D gene is named only where the DNA matches it firmly. Clone size, where shown, is once, few, many, or a class for clones that have expanded.

TRBJ1-4,-,-,TRBV9,CASSVDLEGPNEKLFF,TGTGCCAGCAGCGTAGATCTGGAGGGTCCTAATGAAAAACTGTTTTTT
TRBJ2-7,-,once,TRBV12-3/TRBV12-4,CASSWDTYEQYF,TGTGCCAGCAGTTGGGACACCTACGAGCAGTACTTC
TRBJ2-5,TRBD2,-,TRBV5-4,CASSLRLAEQETQYF,TGTGCCAGCAGCCTGCGGCTAGCGGAGCAAGAGACCCAGTACTTC
TRBJ2-1,-,-,TRBV19,CASRDALSREFF,TGTGCCAGCCGAGACGCCTTAAGCCGGGAGTTCTTC
TRBJ2-1,TRBD2,-,TRBV4-2,CASSLSYSGGNEQFF,TGTGCCAGCAGCCTCAGCTACAGCGGGGGCAATGAGCAGTTCTTC
TRBJ2-1,-,-,TRBV6-1,CASNSGGGNMDEQFF,TGTGCCAGCAATAGTGGAGGAGGTAATATGGATGAGCAGTTCTTC
TRBJ2-7,-,-,TRBV10-3,CAISGITDEQYF,TGTGCCATCAGTGGTATCACTGACGAGCAGTACTTC
TRBJ2-1,-,-,TRBV9,CASSVVGSSYNEQFF,TGTGCCAGCAGCGTAGTGGGGAGCTCCTACAATGAGCAGTTCTTC
TRBJ2-7,TRBD1,few,TRBV24-1,CATSDGDRIYEQYF,TGTGCCACCAGTGATGGGGACAGGATCTACGAGCAGTACTTC
TRBJ2-4,TRBD1,-,TRBV5-6,CASSLAGQGNNIQYF,TGTGCCAGCAGCTTGGCGGGACAGGGTAACAACATTCAGTACTTC
TRBJ2-6,-,-,TRBV27,CASRSLPFSGANVLTF,TGTGCCAGCAGATCCCTACCCTTCTCTGGGGCCAACGTCCTGACTTTC
TRBJ1-6,TRBD1,-,TRBV12-3/TRBV12-4,CASSLQGALNSPLHF,TGTGCCAGCAGTCTCCAGGGGGCCTTGAATTCACCCCTCCACTTT
TRBJ1-1,-,-,TRBV4-2,CASSQERTSTGAFF,TGTGCCAGCAGCCAAGAACGGACGAGCACTGGAGCTTTCTTT
TRBJ1-1,-,-,TRBV20-1,CSASFTPGVVIRDTEAFF,TGCAGTGCTAGCTTCACCCCAGGGGTGGTAATAAGGGACACTGAAGCTTTCTTT
TRBJ2-1,TRBD1,once,TRBV7-8,CDSSPRQGAYNEQFF,TGTGACAGCAGCCCCCGGCAGGGGGCCTACAATGAGCAGTTCTTC
TRBJ2-1,-,-,TRBV3-1,CASSQGLARPYNEQFF,TGTGCCAGCAGCCAAGGTCTAGCGAGGCCCTACAATGAGCAGTTCTTC
TRBJ1-2,TRBD1,-,TRBV30,CAWGDRTNYGYTF,TGTGCCTGGGGGGACAGAACTAACTATGGCTACACCTTC
TRBJ2-7,-,-,TRBV27,CASSLLRGRAYEQYF,TGTGCCAGCAGTTTATTGCGGGGGCGGGCCTACGAGCAGTACTTC
TRBJ2-1,-,-,TRBV18,CASSPPMDNEQFF,TGTGCCAGCTCACCACCGATGGACAATGAGCAGTTCTTC
TRBJ1-5,-,-,TRBV5-1,CASSLQGGGNQPQHF,TGCGCCAGCAGTTTACAGGGAGGGGGCAATCAGCCCCAGCATTTT
TRBJ1-5,TRBD1,-,TRBV24-1,CATSDGTGYNQPQHF,TGTGCCACCAGTGATGGGACAGGGTATAATCAGCCCCAGCATTTT
TRBJ2-2,-,-,TRBV7-2,CASSLKGARNTGELFF,TGTGCCAGCAGCTTAAAAGGGGCCAGGAACACCGGGGAGCTGTTTTTT
TRBJ1-5,-,-,TRBV6-1,CASSEAKAGVSNQPQHF,TGTGCCAGCAGTGAAGCCAAGGCCGGGGTGAGCAATCAGCCCCAGCATTTT
TRBJ2-2,-,-,TRBV5-1,CASSSIGGTGELFF,TGCGCCAGCAGCTCGATCGGTGGGACCGGGGAGCTGTTTTTT
TRBJ2-1,TRBD1,-,TRBV27,CASSLSSNRGGWNEQFF,TGTGCCAGCAGTTTATCGTCCAACAGGGGCGGCTGGAATGAGCAGTTCTTC
TRBJ2-7,TRBD1,-,TRBV19,CASSSPGQVSYEQYF,TGTGCCAGTAGCAGCCCCGGACAGGTATCCTACGAGCAGTACTTC
TRBJ1-1,-,-,TRBV6-1,CASTQPGDLKSTEAFF,TGTGCCAGCACCCAACCCGGGGACCTTAAGAGCACTGAAGCTTTCTTT
TRBJ1-4,-,-,TRBV2,CASSGVLGPNEKLFF,TGTGCCAGCAGCGGGGTTCTGGGGCCGAATGAAAAACTGTTTTTT
TRBJ2-5,-,-,TRBV5-1,CASSSGRLDQETQYF,TGCGCCAGCAGCTCCGGGCGACTGGACCAAGAGACCCAGTACTTC
TRBJ2-5,-,once,TRBV20-1,CSASISRETQYF,TGCAGTGCTAGTATTTCCCGGGAGACCCAGTACTTC
TRBJ2-7,-,-,TRBV28,CASNLHREREQYF,TGTGCCAGCAATTTACACAGGGAACGGGAGCAGTACTTC
TRBJ1-1,TRBD1,once,TRBV30,CAAHRGNTEAFF,TGTGCCGCCCACAGGGGGAACACTGAAGCTTTCTTT
TRBJ2-7,-,-,TRBV9,CASSIVGGEQYF,TGTGCCAGCAGCATCGTCGGGGGCGAGCAGTACTTC
TRBJ2-5,TRBD2,-,TRBV7-2,CASSTRGGLATQETQYF,TGTGCCAGCAGCACCCGGGGGGGACTAGCAACTCAAGAGACCCAGTACTTC
TRBJ2-3,TRBD2,-,TRBV7-3,CASGRGTDTQYF,TGTGCCAGCGGGAGGGGCACAGATACGCAGTATTTT
TRBJ1-1,-,-,TRBV27,CASSSLARYTEAFF,TGTGCCAGCAGTTCCCTCGCGAGGTACACTGAAGCTTTCTTT
TRBJ1-4,-,-,TRBV9,CASSVDPGGKLFF,TGTGCCAGCAGCGTAGACCCGGGGGGGAAACTGTTTTTT
TRBJ2-2,-,-,TRBV7-3,CASSSTGNTGELFF,TGTGCCAGCAGCTCGACAGGGAACACCGGGGAGCTGTTTTTT
TRBJ2-7,TRBD2,-,TRBV11-2,CASSQIRGGEQYF,TGTGCCAGCAGCCAGATCCGGGGGGGCGAGCAGTACTTC
TRBJ2-3,-,-,TRBV2,CASSVRGPDTQYF,TGTGCCAGCAGCGTCCGGGGCCCAGATACGCAGTATTTT
TRBJ1-1,TRBD1,few,TRBV18,CASSPTGGTEAFF,TGTGCCAGCTCCCCAACAGGGGGGACTGAAGCTTTCTTT
TRBJ2-7,-,-,TRBV12-3/TRBV12-4,CASSSAAYEQYF,TGTGCCAGCAGCTCAGCGGCGTACGAGCAGTACTTC
TRBJ1-2,-,-,TRBV9,CASSRGENYGYTF,TGTGCCAGCAGTCGCGGGGAGAACTATGGCTACACCTTC
TRBJ1-1,-,-,TRBV7-2,CASSLSLGMNTEAFF,TGTGCCAGCAGCCTCAGCTTGGGGATGAACACTGAAGCTTTCTTT
TRBJ2-7,TRBD1,-,TRBV2,CASSEADMTGSPYF,TGTGCCAGCAGTGAAGCGGACATGACAGGGTCCCCGTACTTC
TRBJ2-1,TRBD2,-,TRBV10-3,CAISEGRLAGPEQFF,TGTGCCATCAGTGAGGGGAGACTAGCGGGCCCCGAGCAGTTCTTC
TRBJ1-4,-,-,TRBV2,CASSFVPGYNEKLFF,TGTGCCAGCAGTTTCGTCCCAGGTTATAATGAAAAACTGTTTTTT
TRBJ1-5,TRBD1,-,TRBV6-1,CASSEGTGSGPQHF,TGTGCCAGCAGTGAAGGGACAGGGTCCGGGCCCCAGCATTTT
TRBJ1-1,TRBD1,-,TRBV10-3,CAIRWQGANTEAFF,TGTGCCATCAGATGGCAGGGGGCTAACACTGAAGCTTTCTTT
TRBJ2-1,TRBD2,-,TRBV12-3/TRBV12-4,CASSPGLAGDIGNEQFF,TGTGCCAGCAGTCCGGGACTAGCGGGGGACATAGGAAATGAGCAGTTCTTC
TRBJ2-3,-,-,TRBV30,CACSGNTDTQYF,TGTGCCTGTAGCGGCAACACAGATACGCAGTATTTT
TRBJ2-5,TRBD2,-,TRBV5-1,CASSPRPGLAPVETQYF,TGCGCCAGCAGCCCCCGCCCGGGACTAGCCCCCGTAGAGACCCAGTACTTC
TRBJ2-1,TRBD2,-,TRBV28,CASNSGTSVYNEQFF,TGTGCCAGCAACAGCGGGACGTCCGTATACAATGAGCAGTTCTTC
TRBJ2-7,-,-,TRBV2,CASGREDEQYF,TGTGCCAGCGGCAGGGAGGACGAGCAGTACTTC
TRBJ1-6,-,-,TRBV25-1,CASSGTYNSPLHF,TGTGCCAGCAGTGGAACCTATAATTCACCCCTCCACTTT